Below are 13 T cell receptor beta chains sequenced from a single sample in a study of CD8+CD57+ T cells in acquired aplastic anemia. Genomic DNA provided the template from which TCR beta VDJ and CDR3 profiles were obtained. TCRdb reanalysed the reads using MiXCR and keeps one entry per CDR3 protein. There are 100,000 to 150,000 distinct CDR3 sequences in the sample; 40% occur only once, and around 2.7% lies in the top ten. Before being chosen for sequencing, patients had shown CD8+CD57+ cell expansion by flow cytometry. Input material: sorted CD4+, CD8+, or CD8+CD57+ T cells (not recorded which) from PBMCs. The receptor source for this set is a human donor with aplastic anemia.

The chain uses TRBV7-6 and TRBJ2-7; 9 bases agree with TRBD1. The ends lost 5 bases at V and 5 bases at J; junction bases unmatched: 7. Germline-derived CDR1 and CDR2 are SGHVS and FNYEAQ. The CDR3 length is 14 residues. This CDR3 reads CASSQLTGGHEQYF. The CDR3 DNA sequence: TGTGCCAGCAGCCAGCTGACAGGGGGGCACGAGCAGTACTTC. The whole variable domain, filled in from reference TRBV7-6 and TRBJ2-7, reads GAGVSQSPRYKVTKRGQDVALRCDPISGHVSLYWYRQALGQGPEFLTYFNYEAQQDKSGLPNDRFSAERPEGSISTLTIQRTEQRDSAMYRCASSQLTGGHEQYFGPGTRLTVT.

This clonotype has at least ten counts. The J gene is TRBJ2-4, the V gene TRBV19; 8 nucleotides align to TRBD1. V lost 6 bases and J lost 6; bases outside the gene matches: 10. The CDR3 spans 15 residues. The germline gives CDR1 LNHDA, CDR2 SQIVND (reference sequence). CDR3 DNA: TGTGCCAGTAGACACACAGGGGGGTTAGGAAACATTCAGTACTTC. Translating it yields CASRHTGGLGNIQYF. Full variable domain (outside the CDR3, taken from reference TRBV19 and TRBJ2-4): DGGITQSPKYLFRKEGQNVTLSCEQNLNHDAMYWYRQDPGQGLRLIYYSQIVNDFQKGDIAEGYSVSREKKESFPLTVTSAQKNPTAFYLCASRHTGGLGNIQYFGAGTRLSVL.

V gene TRBV7-2 combines with J gene TRBJ2-7; D may be TRBD1 (5 bases). Germline values: CDR1 SGHTA, CDR2 FQGNSA. The CDR3 extends over 13 amino acids. Trimming cost V 5 bases and J 9 bases, with 17 bases left between them. The CDR3: CASSGPGAPSQYF. CDR3 bases: TGTGCCAGCAGCGGACCTGGGGCACCCTCGCAGTACTTC.

This clonotype was seen repeatedly, ten times or more. The chain recombines TRBV19 with TRBJ1-2, with D uncertain. The germline V gene has CDR1 LNHDA and CDR2 SQIVND (reference sequence). This CDR3 is built from 12 residues. CDR3 DNA: TGTCTCCGGTTTTTTTCGTCCAATGGCTACACCTTC. Encoded protein: CLRFFSSNGYTF. Using reference TRBV19 and TRBJ1-2 for the parts outside the CDR3, the full variable domain is DGGITQSPKYLFRKEGQNVTLSCEQNLNHDAMYWYRQDPGQGLRLIYYSQIVNDFQKGDIAEGYSVSREKKESFPLTVTSAQKNPTAFYLCLRFFSSNGYTFGSGTRLTVV.

This clonotype occurred many times. The rearrangement uses TRBV4-3 and TRBJ2-7; 9 nucleotides line up with TRBD2. The germline V gene encodes CDR1 LGHNA and CDR2 YSLEER. The ends lost 0 bases at V and 7 bases at J; junction bases unmatched: 4. The CDR3 loop spans 14 amino acids. CDR3 amino acids: CASSQDPLAGEQYF. The CDR3 bases are TGCGCCAGCAGCCAAGATCCCCTAGCGGGGGAGCAGTACTTC.

As to this clonotype: A read error is likely, as this CDR3 ends without the conserved phenylalanine or tryptophan. The DNA is omitted, as the CDR3 cannot be located on it reliably, and the CDR3 follows TCRdb's listing. V usage is TRBV19 and J usage is TRBJ2-7. CDR1 is LNHDA and CDR2 is SQIVND in the germline V gene (reference sequence). 8 amino acids form the CDR3, both terminal residues included. This CDR3 is CASSIFLR.

The V gene is TRBV25-1, the J gene TRBJ1-5, with D unresolved. This CDR3 region has 14 residues. In germline, CDR1 is MGHDK, CDR2 SYGVNS. V lost 4 bases and J lost 5, with 12 bases in between. The CDR3, as DNA: TGTGCCAGCAGTGTAGGTGGAAGTTATCAGCCCCAGCATTTT. Its protein is CASSVGGSYQPQHF.

The rearrangement links TRBV12-5 to TRBJ1-5; no definite D call. V shed 6 bases and J shed 0 bases, with 6 bases lying between them. Germline V gene lookup returns CDR1 LGHNT and CDR2 FRNRAP. The CDR3 sequence is 13 residues long. The CDR3, as DNA: TGTGCTAGTGGGAGCGGTAGCAATCAGCCCCAGCATTTT. Translation: CASGSGSNQPQHF.

V is TRBV2 and J is TRBJ2-7, with TRBD1 matching over 9 bases. Germline-derived CDR1 and CDR2 are SNHLY and FYNNEI. The CDR3 extends over 14 amino acids. Trimming took 7 bases from V and 2 from J; bases not matched to a gene: 6. CDR3 bases: TGTGCCAGCACTAGACAGGGGGTGGCCTACGAGCAGTACTTC. It translates to CASTRQGVAYEQYF.

In the case of this clonotype: Possible read error: a much larger clone is one base away. As the CDR3 is not closed by the conserved phenylalanine or tryptophan, this likely results from a read error. V usage is TRBV6-5 and J usage is TRBJ2-1; no clear D gene. The CDR3 is made up of 11 amino acids. Deletions cut 4 bases from V and 4 bases from J, with 2 bases between. Germline V gene data show CDR1 as MNHEY and CDR2 as SVGAGI. The CDR3 spells CASSLYNEQFL. The CDR3 bases are TGTGCCAGCAGTTTATACAATGAGCAGTTCCTC.

The chain couples TRBV12-3 or TRBV12-4 to TRBJ1-2; D not resolved. V was cut by 3 bases and J by 2 bases, with 4 bases left in between. This CDR3 has 12 amino acids. The CDR3, as DNA: TGTGCCAGCAGTTTCACGAACTATGGCTACACCTTC. Translated: CASSFTNYGYTF.

Ten or more counts support this clonotype. This rearrangement joins TRBV29-1 to TRBJ2-1, with 7 bases matching TRBD1. V shed 3 bases, J shed 4 bases, and the junction held 9 bases outside the gene matches. Germline assignment: CDR1 SQVTM and CDR2 ANQGSEA. The CDR3 runs to 15 residues. CDR3 loop: CSVEPTGRWYNEQFF. For the CDR3, the DNA is TGCAGCGTTGAGCCGACAGGGCGATGGTACAATGAGCAGTTCTTC.

The table lists this clonotype with many counts. The chain combines TRBV5-1 with TRBJ1-2; weak D call: TRBD1 (6 bases). V dropped 0 bases and J dropped 4 bases, with 10 bases sitting between them. Germline assignment: CDR1 SGHRS and CDR2 YFSETQ. The CDR3 covers 14 residues. CDR3 in DNA: TGCGCCAGCAGCTTGGAGTCAGGGGTCTATGGCTACACCTTC. Translating it yields CASSLESGVYGYTF.